The 28 T cell receptor beta chains given below trace back to one sample, sequenced in a study of control samples from healthy donors and cancer patients. The table came from immunoSEQ multiplex PCR; TCRdb's copy has only in-frame clones and leaves some out. The sample shows tens of thousands of clones, about 88% of them seen only once. The sequenced material came from blood. The receptors derive from a woman aged 45-60 years in good health.

This chain uses TRBV29-1 with TRBJ1-2; 11 bases agree with TRBD1. With 5 bases clipped from V and 7 bases from J, the junction kept 6 bases outside the gene matches. CDR1 is SQVTM and CDR2 is ANQGSEA in the germline V gene. This CDR3 spans 13 amino acids. The CDR3 DNA is TGCAGCGTTCTCCGGGACAGGGGGTCTGGCTACACCTTC. As protein: CSVLRDRGSGYTF.

The chain carries TRBV19 and TRBJ2-2; no definite D call. Germline loops: CDR1 LNHDA, CDR2 SQIVND (reference sequence). This CDR3 comprises 12 residues. V was clipped by 7 bases and J by 6 bases, with 9 bases between them. CDR3 bases: TGTGCCAGTATAACATTTGCCGGGGAGCTGTTTTTT. This gives the protein CASITFAGELFF.

This clone has only a few counts. The V call is TRBV6-5, the J call TRBJ1-5; 7 nucleotides align to TRBD1. J gave up 6 bases and V 9 bases, and 8 bases lay outside the gene matches. This CDR3 has 13 residues. Per the germline V gene, CDR1 is MNHEY and CDR2 is SVGAGI. The CDR3 here is CASTDREGQPQHF. In nucleotides, the CDR3 is TGTGCCAGTACAGACAGGGAGGGTCAGCCCCAGCATTTT.

This clone was seen once. The rearrangement joins TRBV5-1 to TRBJ2-7; D gene uncertain. The ends were cut back, 0 bases at V and 0 bases at J, with 7 bases in the middle. Germline V gene lookup returns CDR1 SGHRS and CDR2 YFSETQ. The length of the CDR3 is 14 residues. The CDR3 loop reads CASSLAIGSYEQYF. In DNA form, the CDR3 reads TGCGCCAGCAGCTTGGCCATCGGCTCCTACGAGCAGTACTTC. Together with reference TRBV5-1 and TRBJ2-7, the CDR3 gives the full variable domain: KAGVTQTPRYLIKTRGQQVTLSCSPISGHRSVSWYQQTPGQGLQFLFEYFSETQRNKGNFPGRFSGRQFSNSRSEMNVSTLELGDSALYLCASSLAIGSYEQYFGPGTRLTVT.

This clone was detected a few times. V is TRBV7-9 and J is TRBJ1-1; maybe TRBD1 (5 bases). V lost 3 bases to trimming and J lost 5 bases, with 10 bases between them. This CDR3 has 13 amino acids. Germline CDR1 reads SEHNR; CDR2 reads FQNEAQ (reference sequence). CDR3 amino acids: CASSFGGDTEAFF. CDR3 in DNA: TGTGCCAGCAGCTTCGGGGGAGATACTGAAGCTTTCTTT.

The chain links TRBV5-4 to TRBJ2-1; TRBD2 aligns across 13 bases. V lost 3 bases to trimming and J lost 10 bases; unmatched junction nucleotides: 19. The CDR3 sequence is 19 residues long. CDR1 SGHNT and CDR2 YYREEE come from the germline V gene (reference sequence). This CDR3 is CASSSGAPGTSGELGEQFF. CDR3 DNA: TGTGCCAGCAGCTCCGGGGCCCCCGGGACTAGCGGGGAACTGGGGGAGCAGTTCTTC.

The rearrangement joins TRBV15 to TRBJ2-1, with 7 nucleotides matching TRBD1. The germline V gene has CDR1 LNHNV and CDR2 YYDKDF (reference sequence). The ends lost 5 bases at V and 9 bases at J; junction bases unmatched: 10. The CDR3 consists of 14 residues. The CDR3 is CATSRTGTVSEQFF. CDR3 DNA: TGTGCCACCAGCCGGACCGGGACAGTAAGTGAGCAGTTCTTC.

This chain joins TRBV11-2 and TRBJ2-7; the D is unclear. Germline values: CDR1 SGHAT, CDR2 FQNNGV. Trimming removed 5 bases from V and 6 bases from J, with 8 bases in between. This CDR3 contains 11 residues. The CDR3 DNA is TGTGCCAGCAGCCCACTGGGCGAGCAGTACTTC. Its translation: CASSPLGEQYF.

This rearrangement joins TRBV6-5 to TRBJ1-2; D might be TRBD1 (5 bases). Deletions cut 7 bases from V and 7 bases from J, with 22 bases between. CDR1 MNHEY and CDR2 SVGAGI come from the germline V gene. The CDR3 totals 15 residues. The CDR3 coding sequence is TGTGCCAGCACTTTTAATCTCGGGGGAGGGAGTGGCTACACCTTC. Its protein product is CASTFNLGGGSGYTF.

This clone was detected only a few times. The rearrangement links TRBV30 to TRBJ1-4; D unresolved. The CDR3 is 13 residues long. CDR1 is GTSNPN and CDR2 is SVGIG in the germline V gene (reference sequence). Trimming stripped 3 bases from V and 8 bases from J, with 13 bases between. This CDR3 is CAWRGWESEKLFF. DNA for the CDR3: TGTGCCTGGAGAGGGTGGGAGTCGGAAAAACTGTTTTTT.

This clone was observed a single time. The J gene is TRBJ1-2, the V gene TRBV28; 7 nucleotides match TRBD1. The V segment lost 6 bases and the J segment 8 bases; nucleotides outside the gene matches: 12. This CDR3 spans 14 amino acids. Per the germline V gene, CDR1 is MDHEN and CDR2 is SYDVKM. CDR3 sequence (DNA): TGTGCCAGCAGGGACGGGACAGTCGCTTTCGGCTACACCTTC. Protein: CASRDGTVAFGYTF.

This clone was counted only a few times. V gene TRBV6-4 combines with J gene TRBJ2-7; possibly TRBD1 or TRBD2 for D (5 bases each). The V end was cut by 6 bases, the J end by 0 bases, with 9 bases between. CDR3 length: 13 residues. Per germline, CDR1 MRHNA and CDR2 SNTAGT. The CDR3 nucleotides read TGTGCCAGCAGAGGGACGAACTCCTACGAGCAGTACTTC. It specifies CASRGTNSYEQYF.

This clone was seen a single time. The DNA of the CDR3 is TGTGCCAGCAGCTTATTCGGGAAACATCATCACGGGGAGCTGTTTTTT. Amino acid sequence: CASSLFGKHHHGELFF. The V gene is TRBV7-9, the J gene TRBJ2-2, with a possible D match to TRBD2 (5 bases). The length of the CDR3 is 16 residues. Deletions cut 2 bases from V and 7 bases from J, with 17 bases between. Germline CDR1 is SEHNR and CDR2 is FQNEAQ (reference sequence).

This clone has just one count. The chain combines TRBV7-8 with TRBJ2-7, with D hard to call. V lost 2 bases and J lost 0, with 8 bases in between. The CDR3 covers 14 residues. The germline V gene has CDR1 SGHVS and CDR2 FQNEAQ. The CDR3 region has the DNA TGTGCCAGCAGCTTAATGCATAGCTCCTACGAGCAGTACTTC. This translates into CASSLMHSSYEQYF.

DNA for the CDR3: TGTGCCAGCAGCCAAGAACCCAACAGGGCGGATGAAAAACTGTTTTTT. It translates to CASSQEPNRADEKLFF. This chain joins TRBV4-2 and TRBJ1-4; D may be TRBD1 (6 bases). Germline V lookup: CDR1 LGHNA, CDR2 YNFKEQ. V was clipped by 0 bases and J by 6 bases, with 14 bases between them. The CDR3 spans 16 residues.

This chain uses TRBV25-1 with TRBJ1-2; D is unresolved. This CDR3 is 13 amino acids long. With 5 bases removed from V and 3 bases from J, the gap between germline ends came to 10 bases. Germline V gene sequence: CDR1 MGHDK, CDR2 SYGVNS. The CDR3 coding sequence is TGTGCCAGCAGTTACACGGACTACTATGGCTACACCTTC. Its protein product is CASSYTDYYGYTF.

This rearrangement joins TRBV20-1 to TRBJ2-1; D is undetermined. CDR1 and CDR2 from the germline V gene are DFQATT and SNEGSKA (reference sequence). This CDR3 is built from 14 residues. V gave up 3 bases and J gave up 2 bases, with 11 bases separating them. CDR3 sequence (DNA): TGCAGTGCTAGTAGGTCCTCTCCCTACAATGAGCAGTTCTTC. Encoded protein: CSASRSSPYNEQFF.

This chain connects TRBV4-2 to TRBJ1-5, with unresolved D. CDR3 length equals 15 residues. Trimming shortened V by 3 bases and J by 2 bases, and 11 bases separated the two germline ends. Germline CDR1 LGHNA, CDR2 YNFKEQ. CDR3 amino acids: CASSQAWAGNQPQHF. The CDR3 bases are TGTGCCAGCAGCCAGGCATGGGCGGGCAATCAGCCCCAGCATTTT.

This clone occurred a few times. This chain connects TRBV12-3 or TRBV12-4 to TRBJ1-1, with D perhaps TRBD1 (5 bases). V was pared by 7 bases and J by 7 bases, with 13 bases between. This CDR3 is 12 amino acids long. This CDR3 is CASILDSREAFF. CDR3 nucleotides: TGTGCCAGCATCCTCGACAGTCGTGAAGCTTTCTTT.

This clone is a singleton in its sample. The gene calls are TRBV6-5 and TRBJ1-1; D is unclear. The CDR3 has 13 amino acids. Germline V lookup: CDR1 MNHEY, CDR2 SVGAGI. With 3 bases removed from V and 1 base from J, the gap between germline ends came to 6 bases. The CDR3 DNA sequence: TGTGCCAGCAGTTATGGAACGAACACTGAAGCTTTCTTT. Its translation is CASSYGTNTEAFF.

V is TRBV9 and J is TRBJ2-5, with D tentatively TRBD2 (6 bases). Looked up from germline, CDR1 is SGDLS and CDR2 is YYNGEE. Trimming stripped 3 bases from V and 13 bases from J, with 13 bases between. The CDR3 is made up of 11 amino acids. CDR3 loop: CASSAAGPLYF. In DNA form, the CDR3 reads TGTGCCAGCAGCGCTGCGGGGCCCTTGTACTTC.

The chain joins TRBV5-1 to TRBJ1-1; 7 bases are shared with TRBD1. The germline V gene encodes CDR1 SGHRS and CDR2 YFSETQ. The CDR3 covers 16 residues. V lost 5 bases, J lost 4 bases, and 14 bases stayed unmatched. CDR3 nucleotides: TGCGCCAGCAGTACAGGGGAACTATCGGGTAGCACTGAAGCTTTCTTT. It yields the protein CASSTGELSGSTEAFF. The full variable domain, its missing parts supplied by reference TRBV5-1 and TRBJ1-1, is KAGVTQTPRYLIKTRGQQVTLSCSPISGHRSVSWYQQTPGQGLQFLFEYFSETQRNKGNFPGRFSGRQFSNSRSEMNVSTLELGDSALYLCASSTGELSGSTEAFFGQGTRLTVV.

This clone has just a few counts. V and J are TRBV19 and TRBJ1-2; D is unresolved. CDR1 and CDR2 (germline): LNHDA, SQIVND (reference sequence). The V end was cut by 8 bases, the J end by 8 bases, with 9 bases between. The CDR3 length is 10 residues. In DNA, the CDR3 is TGTGCCAGTCCCCGCGAGGGCTACACCTTC. Translated, it gives CASPREGYTF.

V is TRBV6-5 and J is TRBJ1-1; D gene unclear. Germline V gene data show CDR1 as MNHEY and CDR2 as SVGAGI. This CDR3 has 13 amino acids. The V and J ends lost 6 bases and 4 bases respectively, with 12 bases between them. The CDR3 DNA follows: TGTGCCAGCAGGCCTATGACGGGCACTGAAGCTTTCTTT. It is translated as CASRPMTGTEAFF.

On this clone itself: The sample contains more than one DNA sequence encoding this CDR3. The J gene is TRBJ1-1, the V gene TRBV12-3 or TRBV12-4, with no clear D. Deletions cut 3 bases from V and 0 bases from J, with 5 bases between. There are 13 residues in the CDR3. CDR3 in DNA: TGTGCCAGCAGTTTCCGGATGAACACTGAAGCTTTCTTT. Its translation is CASSFRMNTEAFF.

The rearrangement links TRBV5-4 to TRBJ1-2, with 10 nucleotides matching TRBD1. J lost 4 bases, V lost 4 bases, and 7 bases had no gene match. The CDR3 spans 15 residues. The germline V gene has CDR1 SGHNT and CDR2 YYREEE (reference sequence). The CDR3 DNA sequence: TGTGCCAGCAGCCCTGACAGGGGGCGCTTCTATGGCTACACCTTC. It encodes CASSPDRGRFYGYTF.

The rearrangement uses TRBV18 and TRBJ2-3, with D perhaps TRBD2 (5 bases). The CDR3 loop spans 15 amino acids. V lost 8 bases and J 2 bases, leaving 17 bases between the germline ends. Germline CDR1 and CDR2: KGHSH and LQKENI. CDR3 coding DNA: TGTGCCAGCCCCCCGGAGGCTCAGAACACAGATACGCAGTATTTT. This encodes CASPPEAQNTDTQYF. The entire variable domain, with the rest obtained from reference TRBV18 and TRBJ2-3, is as follows: NAGVMQNPRHLVRRRGQEARLRCSPMKGHSHVYWYRQLPEEGLKFMVYLQKENIIDESGMPKERFSAEFPKEGPSILRIQQVVRGDSAAYFCASPPEAQNTDTQYFGPGTRLTVL.

The V and J genes are TRBV3-1 (or the pseudogene TRBV3-2) and TRBJ1-1; D ambiguous. The CDR3 is 14 residues long. V was pared by 1 base and J by 0 bases, with 6 bases between. CDR1 is LGHDT and CDR2 is YNNKEL in the germline V gene (reference sequence). The CDR3 sequence: CASSQAGVNTEAFF. DNA for the CDR3: TGTGCCAGCAGCCAAGCGGGCGTGAACACTGAAGCTTTCTTT.